This T cell receptor (beta chain) was retrieved from a study of cytomegalovirus exposure and HLA in healthy donors. Study-wide findings and caveats: When analyzed later, a missense DCLRE1C variant was found to be linked to TCR beta V- and J-gene trimming. About 90% or about 30% of the time was how often most TCR beta V segments were productive, according to an earlier analysis.

Germline lookup yields CDR1 SNHLY and CDR2 FYNNEI. The CDR3 contains 16 residues. J was trimmed by 2 bases and V by 2 bases; bases with no gene match: 8. PCR used 60 Vbeta primers and 13 Jbeta primers. Only in-frame clones appear in the TCRdb table, and some are missing; sequencing was by immunoSEQ multiplex PCR. The sample shows 200,000 to 250,000 clones, about 72% of them seen only once. Concerning this clone: Its antigen remains unidentified.

The sequence came from a male donor in good health and CMV-seronegative. What was sequenced was PBMCs. The rearrangement uses TRBV2 and TRBJ2-7, with 8 positions matching TRBD1. The CDR3 reads CASSEWSGDRTYEQYF. The CDR3 DNA sequence: TGTGCCAGCAGTGAATGGTCTGGGGACAGGACCTACGAGCAGTACTTC. The variable domain in full, completed from reference TRBV2 and TRBJ2-7, reads EPEVTQTPSHQVTQMGQEVILRCVPISNHLYFYWYRQILGQKVEFLVSFYNNEISEKSEIFDDQFSVERPDGSNFTLKIRSTKLEDSAMYFCASSEWSGDRTYEQYFGPGTRLTVT.